What follows are 29 T cell receptor beta chains derived from one specimen sequenced in a study of glioma-infiltrating T cells after dendritic cell vaccination. Regarding time point: after dendritic cell vaccination, including at tumor progression/relapse. Generated by immunoSEQ multiplex PCR, the TCRdb table keeps only in-frame clones and is missing some. The sample includes tens of thousands of clones, about 84% of them seen just once. This specimen consisted of blood, obtained after dendritic cell vaccination. The receptors here all came from a human donor with glioblastoma.

The V gene is TRBV9, the J gene TRBJ1-3; 7 nucleotides agree with TRBD1. Per germline, CDR1 SGDLS and CDR2 YYNGEE. This CDR3 has 16 residues. Trimming removed 1 base from V and 2 bases from J; junction bases left unmatched: 6. CDR3: CASSVTGVNTGNTIYF. The CDR3 nucleotides read TGTGCCAGCAGCGTAACAGGGGTAAACACTGGAAACACCATATATTTT. The variable domain in full, with the rest retrieved from reference TRBV9 and TRBJ1-3, is DSGVTQTPKHLITATGQRVTLRCSPRSGDLSVYWYQQSLDQGLQFLIQYYNGEERAKGNILERFSAQQFPDLHSELNLSSLELGDSALYFCASSVTGVNTGNTIYFGEGSWLTVV.

The chain uses TRBV11-3 and TRBJ1-5; possibly TRBD1 for D (5 bases). In germline, CDR1 is SGHNT, CDR2 YENEEA. V was trimmed by 3 bases and J by 7 bases, leaving 10 bases between them. The CDR3 consists of 13 residues. The CDR3 loop reads CASSLGGGQPQHF. Written as DNA, the CDR3 is TGTGCCAGCAGCTTGGGGGGTGGCCAGCCCCAGCATTTT.

This sequence joins TRBV9 and TRBJ1-1; 9 bases are shared with TRBD1. With V trimmed by 4 bases and J by 14 bases, 12 bases remained unmatched. CDR3 size: 13 residues. In germline, CDR1 is SGDLS, CDR2 YYNGEE. CDR3 in amino acids: CASSFGTGYAPFF. In DNA, the CDR3 is TGTGCCAGCAGCTTTGGGACAGGGTATGCACCCTTCTTT.

On this clone itself: Other nucleotide sequences in the sample specify the same CDR3. This chain connects TRBV18 to TRBJ1-6; D not certain. The germline CDR1 and CDR2 sequences are KGHSH and LQKENI. V lost 6 bases and J lost 0, with 6 bases in between. The CDR3 covers 14 residues. DNA of the CDR3: TGTGCCAGCTCCCCGAGCTCCTATAATTCACCCCTCCACTTT. This gives the protein CASSPSSYNSPLHF.

This chain connects TRBV7-6 to TRBJ1-6; D uncertain. Germline assignment: CDR1 SGHVS and CDR2 FNYEAQ. Trimming pared 5 bases from V and 8 bases from J, leaving 7 bases between. The length of the CDR3 is 12 residues. CDR3 bases: TGTGCCAGCAGCGGAGTAGATTCACCCCTCCACTTT. This encodes CASSGVDSPLHF.

This clone has just one count. The V call is TRBV6-5, the J call TRBJ2-3; D is undetermined. The CDR3 loop spans 15 amino acids. Germline CDR1 and CDR2: MNHEY and SVGAGI. Trimming cost V 6 bases and J 3 bases, with 16 bases left between them. DNA for the CDR3: TGTGCCAGCAGCCGAGAACAGAAAACGACAGATACGCAGTATTTT. Its translation is CASSREQKTTDTQYF.

The V call is TRBV29-1, the J call TRBJ2-1; maybe TRBD1 (5 bases). V was clipped by 5 bases and J by 7 bases, with 12 bases between them. The CDR3 loop spans 12 amino acids. Germline V gene data show CDR1 as SQVTM and CDR2 as ANQGSEA. CDR3 residues: CSVWGLGNEQFF. CDR3 coding DNA: TGCAGCGTTTGGGGCCTGGGGAATGAGCAGTTCTTC.

The chain recombines TRBV28 with TRBJ2-4; 12 bases agree with TRBD2. The germline V gene encodes CDR1 MDHEN and CDR2 SYDVKM. Trimming at V came to 2 bases and at J to 10 bases, leaving 9 bases not matched to a gene. The CDR3 is 16 amino acids. For the CDR3, the DNA is TGTGCCAGCAGTTTACCGACTAGCGGGGGTAGGGATATTCAGTACTTC. Protein: CASSLPTSGGRDIQYF.

The chain uses TRBV11-3 and TRBJ1-3, with a tentative D call TRBD1 (6 bases). V lost 2 bases and J lost 0, with 20 bases in between. Germline-derived CDR1 and CDR2 are SGHNT and YENEEA. The CDR3 totals 19 residues. The DNA for the CDR3 is TGTGCCAGCAGCTTATTTTGGCCAGGGGCTCTGGACTCTGGAAACACCATATATTTT. Protein sequence: CASSLFWPGALDSGNTIYF.

This chain connects TRBV28 to TRBJ2-7; a weak D match, TRBD2 (6 bases). This CDR3 is 14 amino acids long. Trimming cost V 6 bases and J 0 bases, with 12 bases left between them. Germline lookup yields CDR1 MDHEN and CDR2 SYDVKM. CDR3 sequence reads: CASRAGGSSYEQYF. The CDR3 DNA follows: TGTGCCAGCAGGGCCGGGGGAAGCTCCTACGAGCAGTACTTC.

This chain joins TRBV5-6 and TRBJ2-5, with 8 positions matching TRBD1. CDR3 length equals 12 residues. Germline V gene lookup returns CDR1 SGHDT and CDR2 YYEEEE. V dropped 10 bases and J dropped 6; count of bases not matched to a gene: 8. The CDR3, as DNA: TGTGCCTCAAAACAGGGGGTAAAGACCCAGTACTTC. Amino acid sequence: CASKQGVKTQYF. Supplemented by reference TRBV5-6 and TRBJ2-5, the full variable domain reads DAGVTQSPTHLIKTRGQQVTLRCSPKSGHDTVSWYQQALGQGPQFIFQYYEEEERQRGNFPDRFSGHQFPNYSSELNVNALLLGDSALYLCASKQGVKTQYFGPGTRLLVL.

The V call is TRBV28, the J call TRBJ2-7, with 8 nucleotides matching TRBD2. Germline V gene sequence: CDR1 MDHEN, CDR2 SYDVKM. The CDR3 runs to 15 residues. V lost 7 bases to trimming and J lost 0 bases; unmatched junction nucleotides: 8. The CDR3 sequence is CASTGGGISSYEQYF. The CDR3 coding sequence is TGTGCCAGCACCGGGGGGGGGATAAGCTCCTACGAGCAGTACTTC.

This chain uses TRBV6-1 with TRBJ2-7; D is uncertain. The CDR3 is 13 residues long. The V gene's germline CDR1 is MNHNS and CDR2 SASEGT. V dropped 4 bases and J dropped 7 bases, with 14 bases sitting between them. The CDR3 region has the DNA TGTGCCAGCAGTGGTGCGGCCTTGTCAGAGCAGTACTTC. This encodes CASSGAALSEQYF.

The V gene is TRBV29-1, the J gene TRBJ2-3; D might be TRBD2 (7 bases). V lost 6 bases, J lost 4 bases, and 14 bases lay in between. The germline CDR1 and CDR2 sequences are SQVTM and ANQGSEA. The CDR3 totals 13 residues. CDR3 coding DNA: TGCAGCGTAATAAGGGGGGGAGCAGATACGCAGTATTTT. It is translated as CSVIRGGADTQYF.

The chain has TRBV5-1 and TRBJ2-5; TRBD2 is a possible D gene (7 bases). Looked up from germline, CDR1 is SGHRS and CDR2 is YFSETQ. CDR3 length: 17 residues. V was pared by 0 bases and J by 4 bases, with 19 bases between. The CDR3 region is CASSLVPLQGRGETQYF. CDR3 bases: TGCGCCAGCAGCTTGGTCCCTCTCCAGGGGAGGGGAGAGACCCAGTACTTC.

The chain links TRBV5-1 to TRBJ2-5, with D perhaps matching TRBD1 (5 bases). The DNA end is a closer match to TRBJ2-7, so the J assignment may be wrong. Germline V gene sequence: CDR1 SGHRS, CDR2 YFSETQ. The CDR3 spans 15 residues. The CDR3 spells CASSLAGAQTYEQYF. CDR3 nucleotide sequence: TGCGCCAGCAGCTTGGCTGGGGCCCAAACCTACGAGCAGTACTTC.

The chain carries TRBV11-1 and TRBJ1-2; D might be TRBD1 (5 bases). Deletions cut 5 bases from V and 8 bases from J, with 15 bases between. The CDR3 has 13 residues. Looked up from germline, CDR1 is SGHAT and CDR2 is FQDESV (reference sequence). CDR3 in amino acids: CASSPGHRRGYTF. DNA for the CDR3: TGTGCCAGCAGCCCCGGACACCGGCGGGGCTACACCTTC.

The gene calls are TRBV18 and TRBJ2-7; 11 nucleotides align to TRBD2. CDR1 and CDR2 (germline): KGHSH, LQKENI. CDR3 size: 17 residues. V shed 0 bases, J shed 0 bases, and the junction held 4 bases outside the gene matches. CDR3 nucleotides: TGTGCCAGCTCACCACCGCTAGCGGGGGGCAGCTCCTACGAGCAGTACTTC. Translated: CASSPPLAGGSSYEQYF.

The chain carries TRBV10-3 and TRBJ1-5; D not resolved. Trimming took 6 bases from V and 1 from J, leaving 10 bases between them. Germline CDR1 and CDR2: ENHRY and SYGVKD. The CDR3 has 14 amino acids. CDR3 amino acids: CAISPGESNQPQHF. The CDR3 DNA is TGTGCCATCAGCCCGGGAGAGAGCAATCAGCCCCAGCATTTT.

The chain uses TRBV30 and TRBJ2-2; D call uncertain. The germline CDR1 and CDR2 sequences are GTSNPN and SVGIG (reference sequence). V was pared by 1 base and J by 1 base, with 10 bases between. This CDR3 comprises 15 residues. CDR3 DNA sequence: TGTGCCTGGAGTGGGCCGATCTTGAACACCGGGGAGCTGTTTTTT. Residues: CAWSGPILNTGELFF.

The rearrangement joins TRBV6-5 to TRBJ2-7, with 8 nucleotides matching TRBD1. The CDR3 runs 14 residues. V shed 6 bases and J 3 bases; nucleotides not matched to a gene: 7. Looked up from germline, CDR1 is MNHEY and CDR2 is SVGAGI. The CDR3 protein is CASSLGQGHYEQYF. CDR3 nucleotides: TGTGCCAGCAGCCTCGGACAGGGACACTACGAGCAGTACTTC.

This clone was seen once. The rearrangement links TRBV14 to TRBJ2-5; D is perhaps TRBD1 (5 bases). The length of the CDR3 is 14 residues. Looked up from germline, CDR1 is SGHDN and CDR2 is FVKESK. The ends were cut back, 4 bases at V and 4 bases at J, with 13 bases in the middle. CDR3 DNA: TGTGCCAGCAGCCCACAGGTATCAGGAGAGACCCAGTACTTC. Protein: CASSPQVSGETQYF.

V and J are TRBV2 and TRBJ1-5; D is unclear. V lost 3 bases and J 0 bases, leaving 12 bases between the germline ends. CDR3 length: 16 residues. Germline loops: CDR1 SNHLY, CDR2 FYNNEI. DNA of the CDR3: TGTGCCAGCAGTGACCCCAGACGGGGTAGCAATCAGCCCCAGCATTTT. Translation: CASSDPRRGSNQPQHF. Full variable domain (rest looked up from reference TRBV2 and TRBJ1-5): EPEVTQTPSHQVTQMGQEVILRCVPISNHLYFYWYRQILGQKVEFLVSFYNNEISEKSEIFDDQFSVERPDGSNFTLKIRSTKLEDSAMYFCASSDPRRGSNQPQHFGDGTRLSIL.

This clone was seen only a few times. The gene calls are TRBV28 and TRBJ1-4, with D perhaps matching TRBD1 (6 bases). This CDR3 has 16 residues. V dropped 3 bases and J dropped 4 bases, with 15 bases sitting between them. Looked up from germline, CDR1 is MDHEN and CDR2 is SYDVKM. CDR3 sequence reads: CASSFASSRGNEKLFF. The DNA for the CDR3 is TGTGCCAGCAGTTTCGCCTCGAGCAGGGGTAATGAAAAACTGTTTTTT.

This sequence joins TRBV27 and TRBJ1-1, with 12 nucleotides matching TRBD1. The CDR3 has 14 residues. Trimming removed 8 bases from V and 5 bases from J; junction bases left unmatched: 6. In germline, CDR1 is MNHEY, CDR2 SMNVEV (reference sequence). CDR3 in amino acids: CASRSGQGATEAFF. As DNA, the CDR3 is TGTGCCAGCCGATCGGGACAGGGGGCGACTGAAGCTTTCTTT.

The chain couples TRBV30 to TRBJ1-4; possibly TRBD1 for D (6 bases). With 2 bases removed from V and 14 bases from J, the gap between germline ends came to 18 bases. The germline V gene encodes CDR1 GTSNPN and CDR2 SVGIG (reference sequence). This CDR3 region has 13 residues. This CDR3 is CAWSQTGRGGLFF. CDR3 DNA: TGTGCCTGGAGTCAGACAGGACGGGGGGGGCTGTTTTTT.

This clone has a single count. The chain has TRBV5-1 and TRBJ2-1; D remains unclear. The germline V gene has CDR1 SGHRS and CDR2 YFSETQ. This CDR3 comprises 14 residues. V shed 0 bases and J shed 1 base, with 5 bases lying between them. This chain's CDR3 is CASSLAGSYNEQFF. The CDR3 DNA reads TGCGCCAGCAGCTTGGCAGGATCCTACAATGAGCAGTTCTTC.

The chain combines TRBV5-8 with TRBJ1-5; no reliable D call. Trimming left V 1 base short and J 3 bases short, with 14 bases between. Per germline, CDR1 SGHTS and CDR2 YDEGEE. The CDR3 extends over 16 amino acids. The CDR3 here is CASSLYRFRSNQPQHF. DNA of the CDR3: TGTGCCAGCAGCTTGTATCGTTTCAGATCCAATCAGCCCCAGCATTTT.

The chain links TRBV5-6 to TRBJ1-2, with a tentative D call TRBD1 (5 bases). CDR1 is SGHDT, CDR2 YYEEEE, per germline. Trimming pared 5 bases from V and 4 bases from J, leaving 9 bases between. This CDR3 is built from 12 residues. The CDR3 loop reads CASRLGVYGYTF. The CDR3 DNA sequence: TGTGCCAGCAGGTTAGGGGTCTATGGCTACACCTTC.